This T cell receptor (beta chain) was identified during a study of T-cell reconstitution after alpha-beta-depleted transplantation in children. During its preparation, the TCRbeta library received unique molecular identifiers. TCRdb fed the PCR reads into MiXCR, producing one record per CDR3 protein. The sample holds nearly 400,000 distinct CDR3 sequences; roughly 22% are singletons and the top ten take 3% to 4.5%. This clonotype was detected a few times. V lost 5 bases, J lost 5 bases, and 22 bases lay in between. Germline V lookup: CDR1 ENHRY, CDR2 SYGVKD. The CDR3 is made up of 16 amino acids. The sample here was PBMCs from the stem cell graft donor, taken from the stem cell graft. This TCR derives from a human donor who donated a stem cell graft to a child with acute myeloid leukemia. The V call is TRBV10-3, the J call TRBJ2-7; weak D call: TRBD2 (6 bases). The CDR3 DNA reads TGTGCCATCAGTTCCCGGCCCCTGGGGGAGGTCAACGAGCAGTACTTC. Protein sequence: CAISSRPLGEVNEQYF.